What follows are 23 T cell receptor beta chains derived from one specimen sequenced in a study of CD8 T cells in ankylosing spondylitis. TCRdb used MiXCR to reprocess the 5' RACE reads, holding one entry per CDR3 protein. The sample consists of about 260,000 distinct CDR3 sequences, 20% to 30% of them appearing once. Source material: blood, either unsorted or a sorted T cell fraction (not recorded which). The origin of the receptors is a male donor with ankylosing spondylitis or in good health (not recorded which).

The chain uses TRBV12-3 or TRBV12-4 and TRBJ2-7; D not certain. Trimming took 2 bases from V and 0 from J, leaving 14 bases between them. CDR3 length: 16 amino acids. In nucleotides, the CDR3 is TGTGCCAGCAGTTTATTGGGAACAGTAAGCTCCTACGAGCAGTACTTC. Translation: CASSLLGTVSSYEQYF.

This clonotype was detected many times. Relative to the germline gene, one junction end is altered; a read error may explain this. The rearrangement joins TRBV5-1 to TRBJ2-1; D is possibly TRBD1 (5 bases). The CDR3 loop spans 16 amino acids. Germline values: CDR1 SGHRS, CDR2 YFSETQ. In DNA form, the CDR3 reads TGCGCCAGCAACTTGGTGTTCCCGACAGAGTACAATGAGCAGTTCTTC. Amino acids: CASNLVFPTEYNEQFF.

The V and J genes are TRBV6-6 and TRBJ1-3, with unresolved D. The V gene's germline CDR1 is MNHNY and CDR2 SVGAGI (reference sequence). V was pared by 6 bases and J by 2 bases, with 5 bases between. The CDR3 consists of 12 residues. CDR3 in amino acids: CASSGAGNTIYF. CDR3 DNA sequence: TGTGCCAGCAGCGGTGCTGGAAACACCATATATTTT.

This clonotype was seen repeatedly, ten times or more. CDR3 loop: CASSLGTSGGAGETQYF. The CDR3 DNA is TGTGCCAGCAGCCTCGGGACTAGCGGGGGGGCTGGAGAGACCCAGTACTTC. This chain joins TRBV7-8 and TRBJ2-5; 16 bases map to TRBD2. Germline CDR1 and CDR2: SGHVS and FQNEAQ. This CDR3 is 17 amino acids long. V lost 5 bases and J lost 4; bases outside the gene matches: 7. Full variable domain (missing parts from reference TRBV7-8 and TRBJ2-5): GAGVSQSPRYKVAKRGQDVALRCDPISGHVSLFWYQQALGQGPEFLTYFQNEAQLDKSGLPSDRFFAERPEGSVSTLKIQRTQQEDSAVYLCASSLGTSGGAGETQYFGPGTRLLVL.

This clonotype was seen at least ten times. The V and J genes are TRBV29-1 and TRBJ1-2, with a tentative D call TRBD1 (5 bases). Trimming took 7 bases from V and 3 from J, leaving 9 bases between them. Germline values: CDR1 SQVTM, CDR2 ANQGSEA. The CDR3 totals 11 residues. In DNA, the CDR3 is TGCAGCGCCGGGACGGACTATGGCTACACCTTC. It yields the protein CSAGTDYGYTF.

The chain recombines TRBV10-3 with TRBJ2-7; 11 nucleotides match TRBD2. Germline CDR1 and CDR2: ENHRY and SYGVKD. Germline trimming cut 6 bases from V and 4 bases from J; bases unmatched to any gene: 2. The CDR3 contains 13 residues. The CDR3 reads CAIRTSGEYEQYF. The CDR3 DNA sequence: TGTGCCATCAGGACTAGCGGGGAGTACGAGCAGTACTTC.

The chain couples TRBV19 to TRBJ1-1; D ambiguous. Germline V CDR1 and CDR2: LNHDA, SQIVND (reference sequence). Trimming removed 6 bases from V and 0 bases from J, with 17 bases in between. The CDR3 runs 16 residues. In DNA, the CDR3 is TGTGCCAGTAGCTCCGTCACTTCAGCAGTGAACACTGAAGCTTTCTTT. Translating it yields CASSSVTSAVNTEAFF.

The V gene is TRBV10-2, the J gene TRBJ2-5, with D uncertain. The germline gives CDR1 WSHSY, CDR2 SAAADI. Trimming stripped 6 bases from V and 0 bases from J, with 8 bases between. The CDR3 covers 13 residues. The DNA of the CDR3 is TGCGCCAGCAGGCAAGGGAACCAAGAGACCCAGTACTTC. This sequence encodes CASRQGNQETQYF.

At least ten counts were recorded for this clonotype. The gene calls are TRBV5-4 and TRBJ2-3, with 8 positions matching TRBD2. V dropped 1 base and J dropped 3; count of bases not matched to a gene: 7. Per the germline V gene, CDR1 is SGHNT and CDR2 is YYREEE (reference sequence). The CDR3 loop spans 16 amino acids. The CDR3 coding sequence is TGTGCCAGCAGCTTGAAGAGCGGGGGCTCGACAGATACGCAGTATTTT. It is translated as CASSLKSGGSTDTQYF. Full variable domain (missing parts from reference TRBV5-4 and TRBJ2-3): ETGVTQSPTHLIKTRGQQVTLRCSSQSGHNTVSWYQQALGQGPQFIFQYYREEENGRGNFPPRFSGLQFPNYSSELNVNALELDDSALYLCASSLKSGGSTDTQYFGPGTRLTVL.

The rearrangement joins TRBV3-1 to TRBJ2-1; tentative D call: TRBD1 (5 bases). The CDR3 contains 17 residues. V lost 7 bases and J lost 2, with 21 bases in between. Germline values: CDR1 LGHDT, CDR2 YNNKEL (reference sequence). The CDR3 loop is CASTTQVARGPYNEQFF. CDR3 bases: TGTGCCAGCACCACGCAGGTCGCTAGGGGCCCCTACAATGAGCAGTTCTTC.

This clonotype was seen many times. V and J are TRBV20-1 and TRBJ2-1, with TRBD2 matching over 14 bases. The CDR3 is 17 residues long. Germline V lookup: CDR1 DFQATT, CDR2 SNEGSKA (reference sequence). Trimming removed 1 base from V and 4 bases from J; junction bases left unmatched: 6. The chain's CDR3 is CSARAGLAGGLYNEQFF. CDR3 bases: TGCAGTGCTAGAGCAGGACTAGCGGGGGGTCTTTACAATGAGCAGTTCTTC.

This clonotype was recorded a few times. The chain joins TRBV6-5 to TRBJ2-1, with 10 bases that match TRBD1. The germline gives CDR1 MNHEY, CDR2 SVGAGI. CDR3 length equals 16 residues. V was pared by 2 bases and J by 7 bases, with 8 bases of the junction left unmatched. The CDR3 DNA follows: TGTGCCAGCAGTTACCTCGGACAGGGGGGTCGGAATGAGCAGTTCTTC. Protein: CASSYLGQGGRNEQFF.

This clonotype was detected many times. The chain is built from TRBV12-3 or TRBV12-4 and TRBJ2-4; TRBD2 matches at 7 bases. The CDR3 has 17 amino acids. Trimming removed 4 bases from V and 0 bases from J; junction bases left unmatched: 9. CDR3 bases: TGTGCCAGCAGTTATGGGCGTGGCGGGGGAGCCAAAAACATTCAGTACTTC. Protein: CASSYGRGGGAKNIQYF.

The chain recombines TRBV20-1 with TRBJ1-3, with 10 bases lining up with TRBD1. The J segment lost 1 base and the V segment lost 0 bases, leaving 6 bases of the junction unmatched. From germline, CDR1 is DFQATT and CDR2 SNEGSKA (reference sequence). The CDR3 is 17 residues long. In DNA form, the CDR3 reads TGCAGTGCTAGAGATCCGGGACAGGGGAGATCTGGAAACACCATATATTTT. This sequence encodes CSARDPGQGRSGNTIYF.

This clonotype has a count of ten or more. V is TRBV3-1 and J is TRBJ2-2, with unresolved D. CDR1 is LGHDT and CDR2 is YNNKEL in the germline V gene (reference sequence). The CDR3 totals 16 residues. The germline V and J ends were trimmed by 4 bases and 6 bases, with 18 bases remaining between them. The CDR3 here is CASSLAFQFESGELFF. The DNA for the CDR3 is TGTGCCAGCAGCCTGGCCTTTCAGTTTGAGTCCGGGGAGCTGTTTTTT. Full variable domain (missing parts from reference TRBV3-1 and TRBJ2-2): DTAVSQTPKYLVTQMGNDKSIKCEQNLGHDTMYWYKQDSKKFLKIMFSYNNKELIINETVPNRFSPKSPDKAHLNLHINSLELGDSAVYFCASSLAFQFESGELFFGEGSRLTVL.

This clonotype occurred many times. The rearrangement links TRBV12-3 or TRBV12-4 to TRBJ2-3; D is unresolved. Trimming took off 1 base at V and 6 bases at J, with 11 bases between the two ends. The CDR3 has 14 residues. CDR3 region: CASSLEDGRDTQYF. The DNA of the CDR3 is TGTGCCAGCAGTTTAGAGGACGGGCGGGATACGCAGTATTTT.

This clonotype was detected many times. The CDR3 coding sequence is TGTGCCAGCAGTCAGCGGTATACTGAGCAGTACTTC. Translated: CASSQRYTEQYF. The chain joins TRBV6-1 to TRBJ2-7; tentatively, D is TRBD2 (5 bases). V shed 5 bases and J shed 7 bases, with 12 bases lying between them. The CDR3 runs 12 residues. Germline loops: CDR1 MNHNS, CDR2 SASEGT.

This clonotype was picked up many times. The rearrangement links TRBV2 to TRBJ1-4; 7 bases align to TRBD1. V trimming: 8 bases; J trimming: 6 bases; junction bases outside the gene matches: 0. The CDR3 length is 11 residues. Germline CDR1 is SNHLY and CDR2 is FYNNEI. The CDR3 nucleotides read TGTGCCAGCGGACAGGATGAAAAACTGTTTTTT. Translating gives CASGQDEKLFF.

The chain has TRBV15 and TRBJ2-1; no definite D call. The V gene's germline CDR1 is LNHNV and CDR2 YYDKDF (reference sequence). This CDR3 has 13 residues. With 2 bases removed from V and 6 bases from J, the gap between germline ends came to 8 bases. CDR3 nucleotide sequence: TGTGCCACCAGCAGACACGGTCCCAATGAGCAGTTCTTC. It encodes CATSRHGPNEQFF.

This clonotype has just a few counts. This chain connects TRBV20-1 to TRBJ2-3, with D perhaps TRBD2 (7 bases). CDR1 is DFQATT and CDR2 is SNEGSKA in the germline V gene (reference sequence). Trimming stripped 5 bases from V and 0 bases from J, with 12 bases between. This CDR3 has 14 amino acids. The chain's CDR3 is CSAGGGQSTDTQYF. DNA of the CDR3: TGCAGTGCTGGCGGGGGCCAGAGCACAGATACGCAGTATTTT.

This clonotype was found a few times. CDR3 sequence: CATSDPRTGGHQETQYF. The CDR3 DNA is TGTGCCACCAGTGATCCTCGGACAGGGGGTCATCAAGAGACCCAGTACTTC. The rearrangement joins TRBV24-1 to TRBJ2-5; 10 bases map to TRBD1. V dropped 3 bases and J dropped 2; count of bases not matched to a gene: 8. The CDR3 is 17 amino acids. CDR1 and CDR2 from the germline V gene are KGHDR and SFDVKD.

V gene TRBV5-1 combines with J gene TRBJ2-2; 7 nucleotides agree with TRBD2. The CDR3 has 16 amino acids. From germline, CDR1 is SGHRS and CDR2 YFSETQ. Trimming at V came to 5 bases and at J to 1 base, leaving 8 bases not matched to a gene. CDR3 coding DNA: TGCGCCAGCAGAATCGGACTAGTCCTGAACACCGGGGAGCTGTTTTTT. Translated: CASRIGLVLNTGELFF.

This clonotype appeared many times. The chain employs TRBV6-5 and TRBJ2-7, with 8 bases that match TRBD1. CDR3 length equals 15 residues. Trimming cost V 0 bases and J 7 bases; bases outside gene matches: 8. Germline V gives CDR1 MNHEY, CDR2 SVGAGI. The CDR3 sequence is CASSYSGQGLKEQYF. In nucleotides, the CDR3 is TGTGCCAGCAGTTACTCAGGACAGGGATTGAAGGAGCAGTACTTC.